This is a list of T cell receptor beta chains from one sample in a study of cytomegalovirus exposure and HLA in healthy donors. TCRdb keeps only in-frame clones here, not all; method: immunoSEQ multiplex PCR. The sample yields some 120,000 clones, approximately 80% seen once. The sample was PBMCs. The source of these receptors is a man aged 25 to 40 in good health and CMV-seropositive. Each CDR3 is given with its conserved first and last residue. A D gene is named only where the DNA matches it firmly. Size tells how often a clone was seen (once, few, many) or the class of an expanded clone, and some rows leave it out.

TRBD1,-,TRBJ1-4,TRBV7-9,TGTGCCAGCAGCTTAGGGACAGGGGGAAGTGAAAAACTGTTTTTT,CASSLGTGGSEKLFF
-,-,TRBJ2-7,TRBV7-9,TGTGCCAGCAGCTTAGGAGGGATCTACGAGCAGTACTTC,CASSLGGIYEQYF
TRBD1,-,TRBJ2-1,TRBV9,TGTGCCAGCAGCGCCAACAGGGGGTTTAATGAGCAGTTCTTC,CASSANRGFNEQFF
-,-,TRBJ1-1,TRBV29-1,TGCAGCGTTGTAGAAGGGGCCACTGAAGCTTTCTTT,CSVVEGATEAFF
-,-,TRBJ2-6,TRBV9,TGTGCCAGCAGCGTAGGGGCCGGGGCCAACGTCCTGACTTTC,CASSVGAGANVLTF
TRBD1,-,TRBJ1-5,TRBV19,TGTGCCAGTAGTATAGATAGACCGACAGGGTTCCAGCCCCAGCATTTT,CASSIDRPTGFQPQHF
-,-,TRBJ1-1,TRBV11-2,TGTGCCAGCACCCTTAGTACTACAGAAGGGAGCACTGAAGCTTTCTTT,CASTLSTTEGSTEAFF
TRBD1,once,TRBJ1-2,TRBV5-1,TGCGCCAGCAGCTTGGCCGGGACAGGGGGCTTGGTAGACTATGGCTACACCTTC,CASSLAGTGGLVDYGYTF
TRBD1,few,TRBJ1-4,TRBV19,TGTGCCAGTAGTATGACAGGGGTCAGGGAAAAACTGTTTTTT,CASSMTGVREKLFF
TRBD1,-,TRBJ2-7,TRBV19,TGTGCCAGTAGTATCGCCGCAGGGGGATCCTCCTACGAGCAGTACTTC,CASSIAAGGSSYEQYF
TRBD1,once,TRBJ1-1,TRBV19,TGTGCCAGTAGTACCTCACGGGGACAGGGTGAGGCTTTCTTT,CASSTSRGQGEAFF
-,few,TRBJ1-2,TRBV29-1,TGCAGCGTTGGGTCAGGTCTTGGCTACACCTTC,CSVGSGLGYTF
TRBD1,once,TRBJ2-7,TRBV19,TGTGCCAGTAGTCAGACAGGGGCAGTGGAGCAGTACTTC,CASSQTGAVEQYF
-,-,TRBJ2-4,TRBV14,TGTGCCAGCAGCCAAGATGGCAGGGGAGCCAAAAACATTCAGTACTTC,CASSQDGRGAKNIQYF
-,-,TRBJ2-7,TRBV20-1,TGCAGCCCGTGGGAGGGGGGGGAGCAGTACTTC,CSPWEGGEQYF
TRBD1,-,TRBJ2-1,TRBV10-1,TGCGCCAGCAGTGAGTCGGCCGGAAGGGGGCACAGCTCCTACAATGAGCAGTTCTTC,CASSESAGRGHSSYNEQFF
TRBD1,many,TRBJ1-1,TRBV6-4,TGTGCCAGCAGTGAACAGGGGGAGAACACTGAAGCTTTCTTT,CASSEQGENTEAFF
-,few,TRBJ2-7,TRBV7-3,TGTGCCAGCAGCTTAGGCAGATCCTACGAGCAGTACTTC,CASSLGRSYEQYF
-,-,TRBJ2-1,TRBV27,TGTGCCAGCAGTCTGGGGGCGCAGGATGAGCAGTTCTTC,CASSLGAQDEQFF
-,-,TRBJ2-7,TRBV18,TGTGCCAGCTCGGGGAGCTCCTACGAGCAGTACTTC,CASSGSSYEQYF
TRBD1,-,TRBJ2-7,TRBV6-5,TGTGCCAGCAGTCCCGGACAGGGGGCTGTGTACGAGCAGTACTTC,CASSPGQGAVYEQYF
TRBD1,-,TRBJ2-7,TRBV6-5,TGTGCCAGCAGTTCTGACAGGGTGTTGTTCTACGAGCAGTACTTC,CASSSDRVLFYEQYF
-,few,TRBJ1-6,TRBV10-1,TGCGCCAGTTTACCAAGAGAAGAGGTCTCACCCCTCCACTTT,CASLPREEVSPLHF
-,-,TRBJ2-5,TRBV28,TGTGCCAGCAGTCCAGGGAGGGAGACCCAGTACTTC,CASSPGRETQYF
TRBD1,-,TRBJ1-5,TRBV4-1,TGCGCCAGCAGCAGCCGGGACAGCCCGCGTCAGCCCCAGCATTTT,CASSSRDSPRQPQHF
-,few,TRBJ1-1,TRBV13,TGTGCCAGCAGCTACTGGACAGCTCATATAGACACTGAAGCTTTCTTT,CASSYWTAHIDTEAFF
-,-,TRBJ2-1,TRBV27,TGTGCCAGCAGTTACAAGCGGGTCACCTACAATGAGCAGTTCTTC,CASSYKRVTYNEQFF
-,-,TRBJ1-1,TRBV19,TGTGCCAGTAGTATGGGCAGCATGAACACTGAAGCTTTCTTT,CASSMGSMNTEAFF
-,-,TRBJ2-6,TRBV7-3,TGTGCCAGCAGCCTAACACAGGGCCCTACCGTTGGGGCCAACGTCCTGACTTTC,CASSLTQGPTVGANVLTF
-,-,TRBJ1-5,TRBV19,TGTGCCAGTAGTAGAACAGGGTCCCTCAGTCAGCCCCAGCATTTT,CASSRTGSLSQPQHF